The next 17 T cell receptor beta chains were all read from a single sample in a study of long-term antiretroviral therapy in people with HIV. The authors ran the immunoSEQ assay, v3.0, at survey level. Produced via immunoSEQ multiplex PCR; TCRdb's table is partial and in-frame only. The data show roughly 40,000 clones, around 85% seen once. The starting material was unsorted PBMCs, obtained 3.1 years after starting antiretroviral therapy. All receptors come from a woman aged 50 to 65 with HIV.

The gene calls are TRBV2 and TRBJ1-6; the D is unclear. The CDR3 length is 11 residues. Trimming left V 6 bases short and J 10 bases short, with 7 bases between. Germline V lookup: CDR1 SNHLY, CDR2 FYNNEI. CDR3 amino acids: CASRESSPLHF. The CDR3 DNA is TGTGCCAGCAGAGAATCCTCACCCCTCCACTTT.

V gene TRBV5-6 combines with J gene TRBJ2-6; D call uncertain. The V end was cut by 4 bases, the J end by 1 base, with 9 bases between. The germline V gene has CDR1 SGHDT and CDR2 YYEEEE. The CDR3 has 15 residues. Here the CDR3 reads CASSRSGSGANVLTF. Here the CDR3 DNA reads TGTGCCAGCAGCCGATCTGGTTCTGGGGCCAACGTCCTGACTTTC.

V is TRBV12-1 and J is TRBJ1-1. TRBV12-1 represents a pseudogene. The CDR3 extends over 13 amino acids. The CDR3 protein is CASSYRERTEAFF. For the CDR3, the DNA is TGTGCCAGCAGCTATAGGGAGCGGACTGAAGCTTTCTTT.

The chain's CDR3 is CASSIRRRLDTQYF. The DNA of the CDR3 is TGTGCCAGTAGTATAAGACGGCGACTGGATACGCAGTATTTT. The chain is built from TRBV19 and TRBJ2-3; D is uncertain. Between the trimmed V and J ends, which lost 2 bases and 6 bases, there was a span of 12 bases. The CDR3 is made up of 14 amino acids. The V gene's germline CDR1 is LNHDA and CDR2 SQIVND (reference sequence).

This clone appeared once. The rearrangement joins TRBV27 to TRBJ2-3; 9 bases match TRBD1. Trimming at V came to 6 bases and at J to 2 bases, leaving 12 bases not matched to a gene. The V gene's germline CDR1 is MNHEY and CDR2 SMNVEV (reference sequence). The CDR3 runs 17 residues. CDR3 nucleotide sequence: TGTGCCAGCAGACCTCTTCCGGGACAGGGTACCACAGATACGCAGTATTTT. Translated: CASRPLPGQGTTDTQYF.

This clone was seen a handful of times. The chain carries TRBV2 and TRBJ1-5; D possibly corresponds to TRBD1 (5 bases). With 6 bases removed from V and 6 bases from J, the gap between germline ends came to 9 bases. The CDR3 is 12 amino acids. In germline, CDR1 is SNHLY, CDR2 FYNNEI. As DNA, the CDR3 is TGTGCCAGCAGGAATGGGGGTCAGCCCCAGCATTTT. Translating gives CASRNGGQPQHF.

This clone appeared once. This sequence joins TRBV7-6 and TRBJ2-5; 9 positions agree with TRBD2. Germline trimming cut 5 bases from V and 3 bases from J; bases unmatched to any gene: 4. Germline V CDR1 and CDR2: SGHVS, FNYEAQ. The CDR3 length is 14 residues. The CDR3 region has the DNA TGTGCCAGCAGCCCCCGACTAGCGGAAGAGACCCAGTACTTC. This translates into CASSPRLAEETQYF.

The rearrangement joins TRBV9 to TRBJ1-1; 7 bases fit TRBD1. V shed 7 bases and J 7 bases; nucleotides not matched to a gene: 4. Germline CDR1 is SGDLS and CDR2 is YYNGEE. The CDR3 contains 11 residues. The CDR3 nucleotides are TGTGCCAGCGGCGCAGGGGGTGAAGCTTTCTTT. Amino acid sequence: CASGAGGEAFF.

The chain uses TRBV27 and TRBJ2-3; 7 bases map to TRBD2. The CDR3 covers 15 residues. From germline, CDR1 is MNHEY and CDR2 SMNVEV (reference sequence). V gave up 3 bases and J gave up 3 bases; unmatched junction bases: 6. CDR3 sequence: CASSFGGMGTDTQYF. The CDR3 coding sequence is TGTGCCAGCAGTTTCGGGGGGATGGGTACAGATACGCAGTATTTT.

The chain employs TRBV7-3 and TRBJ1-1; D might be TRBD1 (6 bases). V was cut by 5 bases and J by 0 bases, with 22 bases left in between. CDR1 SGHTA and CDR2 FQGTGA come from the germline V gene. CDR3 length equals 18 residues. CDR3 bases: TGTGCCAGCAGCCCGAAAGCCCTTAAGACAGGAGTGAACACTGAAGCTTTCTTT. Amino acid sequence: CASSPKALKTGVNTEAFF. Together with reference TRBV7-3 and TRBJ1-1, the CDR3 gives the full variable domain: GAGVSQTPSNKVTEKGKYVELRCDPISGHTALYWYRQSLGQGPEFLIYFQGTGAADDSGLPNDRFFAVRPEGSVSTLKIQRTERGDSAVYLCASSPKALKTGVNTEAFFGQGTRLTVV.

This chain links TRBV7-3 with TRBJ1-6; D remains unclear. Germline CDR1 and CDR2: SGHTA and FQGTGA. V lost 5 bases and J 8 bases, leaving 10 bases between the germline ends. This CDR3 has 13 residues. The CDR3 is CASSPRRDSPLHF. CDR3 DNA: TGTGCCAGCAGCCCCCGAAGGGATTCACCCCTCCACTTT.

The chain joins TRBV18 to TRBJ2-7; TRBD1 matches 11 bases. Germline CDR1 KGHSH, CDR2 LQKENI. Trimming removed 2 bases from V and 0 bases from J; junction bases left unmatched: 3. The CDR3 length is 16 residues. CDR3 sequence reads: CASSPGTGGTSYEQYF. The CDR3 nucleotides read TGTGCCAGCTCACCAGGGACAGGGGGAACCTCCTACGAGCAGTACTTC.

This clone was counted a few times. The gene calls are TRBV11-2 and TRBJ1-4, with D possibly matching TRBD1 (5 bases). The V end lost 5 bases, the J end lost 7 bases, and 17 bases lay between the germline ends. The germline V gene encodes CDR1 SGHAT and CDR2 FQNNGV. CDR3 size: 15 residues. CDR3 loop: CASSPRQSKGEKLFF. The DNA for the CDR3 is TGTGCCAGCAGCCCCAGACAGTCCAAAGGTGAAAAACTGTTTTTT. The full variable domain, with the rest looked up from reference TRBV11-2 and TRBJ1-4, is EAGVAQSPRYKIIEKRQSVAFWCNPISGHATLYWYQQILGQGPKLLIQFQNNGVVDDSQLPKDRFSAERLKGVDSTLKIQPAKLEDSAVYLCASSPRQSKGEKLFFGSGTQLSVL.

J is TRBJ2-3 and V is TRBV7-9; 8 nucleotides match TRBD1. The CDR3 totals 14 residues. The junction had 6 bases not matched to a gene; V was cut back by 4 bases and J by 6 bases. The germline CDR1 and CDR2 sequences are SEHNR and FQNEAQ (reference sequence). In DNA form, the CDR3 reads TGTGCCAGCAGCTCTTGGACAGGGTCCGATACGCAGTATTTT. The encoded protein is CASSSWTGSDTQYF.

The chain combines TRBV4-3 with TRBJ2-3; 9 bases are shared with TRBD2. CDR1 and CDR2 from the germline V gene are LGHNA and YSLEER. This CDR3 has 13 residues. The V segment lost 8 bases and the J segment 0 bases; nucleotides outside the gene matches: 0. In nucleotides, the CDR3 is TGCGCCAGCGGGACTAGCAGCACAGATACGCAGTATTTT. Amino acids: CASGTSSTDTQYF.

The chain employs TRBV5-4 and TRBJ1-6; D not certain. V shed 1 base and J shed 7 bases, with 12 bases lying between them. CDR3 length equals 15 residues. CDR1 is SGHNT, CDR2 YYREEE, per germline (reference sequence). CDR3 sequence reads: CASSLLEGGNSPLHF. The CDR3 coding sequence is TGTGCCAGCAGCTTGCTTGAGGGTGGGAATTCACCCCTCCACTTT.

This clone was picked up a small number of times. The gene calls are TRBV4-3 and TRBJ1-6, with D possibly being TRBD1 (6 bases). This CDR3 spans 15 amino acids. The germline gives CDR1 LGHNA, CDR2 YSLEER. The V end lost 0 bases, the J end lost 9 bases, and 12 bases lay between the germline ends. CDR3 in amino acids: CASSQERGVLSPLHF. The CDR3 DNA follows: TGCGCCAGCAGCCAAGAAAGGGGGGTACTTTCACCCCTCCACTTT.